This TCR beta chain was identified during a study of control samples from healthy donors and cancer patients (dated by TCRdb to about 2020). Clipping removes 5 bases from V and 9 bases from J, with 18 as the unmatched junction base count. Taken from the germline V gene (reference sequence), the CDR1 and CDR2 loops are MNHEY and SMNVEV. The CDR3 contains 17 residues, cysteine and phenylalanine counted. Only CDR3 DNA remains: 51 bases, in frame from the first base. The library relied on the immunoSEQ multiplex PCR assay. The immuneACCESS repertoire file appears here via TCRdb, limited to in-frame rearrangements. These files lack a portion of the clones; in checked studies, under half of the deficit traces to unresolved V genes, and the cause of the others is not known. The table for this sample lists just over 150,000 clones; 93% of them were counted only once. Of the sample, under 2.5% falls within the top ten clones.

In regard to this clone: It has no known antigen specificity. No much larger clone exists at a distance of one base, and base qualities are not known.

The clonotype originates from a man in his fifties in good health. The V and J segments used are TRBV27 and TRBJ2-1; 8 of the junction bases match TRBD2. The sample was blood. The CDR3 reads CASSPRVGTRRTGEQFF. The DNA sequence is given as TGTGCCAGCAGTCCAAGGGTAGGGACTAGAAGGACGGGTGAGCAGTTCTTC.